Each of the 13 T cell receptor beta chains below was sequenced from the same sample in a study of cytomegalovirus exposure and HLA in healthy donors. Researchers ran the PCR with 60 Vbeta and 13 Jbeta primers. The protocol was immunoSEQ multiplex PCR, while the TCRdb copy is restricted to in-frame clones and leaves out a portion. This sample has roughly 200,000 clones; 80% occur once, and the top ten carry about 0.64%. The specimen sequenced was PBMCs. These receptors were taken from a boy younger than 18 in good health and CMV-seronegative.

Details on this clone: A junction boundary mismatches the germline segment, possibly from a read error. The CDR3 sequence: CSSSYIDRGVGTEAFF. In nucleotides, the CDR3 is TGTTCCAGCAGCTACATTGACAGGGGTGTCGGCACTGAAGCTTTCTTT. This chain uses TRBV7-9 with TRBJ1-1; 8 bases line up with TRBD1. This CDR3 has 16 residues. Germline V gene sequence: CDR1 SEHNR, CDR2 FQNEAQ (reference sequence).

The chain uses TRBV6-4 and TRBJ2-3, with 8 bases lining up with TRBD1. V lost 8 bases, J lost 2 bases, and 3 bases stayed unmatched. The length of the CDR3 is 13 residues. Germline lookup yields CDR1 MRHNA and CDR2 SNTAGT. Here the CDR3 reads CASGQGSTDTQYF. The CDR3 DNA follows: TGTGCCAGCGGACAGGGATCCACAGATACGCAGTATTTT.

The chain joins TRBV9 to TRBJ2-4; 7 positions agree with TRBD2. The CDR3 runs 18 residues. The V and J ends lost 3 bases and 7 bases, in that order; junction bases with no gene match: 19. Germline loops: CDR1 SGDLS, CDR2 YYNGEE. The DNA for the CDR3 is TGTGCCAGCAGCGGCTCTCCAGGGCCGGCGGGAGTAGGGAACATTCAGTACTTC. Amino acids: CASSGSPGPAGVGNIQYF.

The V and J genes are TRBV6-1 and TRBJ2-2; possibly TRBD1 for D (6 bases). Trimming took off 9 bases at V and 5 bases at J, with 7 bases between the two ends. Germline V gene sequence: CDR1 MNHNS, CDR2 SASEGT. This CDR3 region has 11 residues. CDR3 loop: CASTGTGELFF. In nucleotides, the CDR3 is TGTGCCAGTACAGGGACCGGGGAGCTGTTTTTT.

The J gene is TRBJ1-4, the V gene TRBV5-1, with unresolved D. Trimming removed 0 bases at V and 3 bases at J, with 9 bases between. CDR1 SGHRS and CDR2 YFSETQ come from the germline V gene. The CDR3 loop spans 15 amino acids. CDR3 bases: TGCGCCAGCAGCTTGGACGGTCTTTCTAATGAAAAACTGTTTTTT. This encodes CASSLDGLSNEKLFF.

The chain employs TRBV15 and TRBJ2-5; 10 bases are a match to TRBD2. There are 16 residues in the CDR3. Losses at the gene ends were 3 bases for V and 4 bases for J; bases not matched to a gene: 8. Germline V gives CDR1 LNHNV, CDR2 YYDKDF (reference sequence). CDR3 amino acids: CATSRGASGRRETQYF. The CDR3 region has the DNA TGTGCCACCAGCAGGGGGGCTAGCGGGAGACGAGAGACCCAGTACTTC.

V gene TRBV4-3 combines with J gene TRBJ2-7; 7 nucleotides match TRBD2. The germline V gene has CDR1 LGHNA and CDR2 YSLEER. After removal of 0 bases from V and 0 bases from J, the junction contained 5 bases not matched to a gene. This CDR3 contains 16 residues. CDR3: CASSQDLASGSYEQYF. The DNA of the CDR3 is TGCGCCAGCAGCCAAGATTTGGCTAGCGGCTCCTACGAGCAGTACTTC.

The chain has TRBV19 and TRBJ2-5; 9 bases are a match to TRBD2. This CDR3 spans 15 amino acids. J gave up 9 bases and V 5 bases, and 13 bases lay outside the gene matches. Germline CDR1 is LNHDA and CDR2 is SQIVND (reference sequence). The chain's CDR3 is CASSLPAGGSTAQYF. CDR3 DNA sequence: TGTGCCAGTAGTCTCCCAGCGGGAGGCAGTACGGCCCAGTACTTC.

V and J are TRBV5-1 and TRBJ1-3, with D possibly matching TRBD1 (5 bases). This CDR3 region has 18 residues. Germline CDR1 reads SGHRS; CDR2 reads YFSETQ. V dropped 0 bases and J dropped 2 bases, with 18 bases sitting between them. As DNA, the CDR3 is TGCGCCAGCAGCTTGGAGGGGCAGGGATCCCCCGCTGGAAACACCATATATTTT. Its translation: CASSLEGQGSPAGNTIYF.

CDR3 residues: CASSHDIGLAGGQETQYF. The CDR3 DNA follows: TGTGCCAGCAGCCATGACATTGGGCTAGCGGGGGGGCAAGAGACCCAGTACTTC. The chain uses TRBV11-2 and TRBJ2-5, with 12 bases lining up with TRBD2. V lost 5 bases to trimming and J lost 2 bases; unmatched junction nucleotides: 12. Per the germline V gene, CDR1 is SGHAT and CDR2 is FQNNGV. The CDR3 has 18 amino acids.

A few counts support this clone. The same CDR3 is also encoded by other DNA sequences in this sample. The chain recombines TRBV18 with TRBJ1-2; 8 positions match TRBD1. CDR1 and CDR2 (germline): KGHSH, LQKENI. There are 13 residues in the CDR3. With V trimmed by 3 bases and J by 4 bases, 1 base remained unmatched. The CDR3 sequence is CASSPTGGYGYTF. CDR3 DNA: TGTGCCAGCTCACCTACAGGGGGCTATGGCTACACCTTC. Based on the CDR3 plus reference TRBV18 and TRBJ1-2, the full variable domain is NAGVMQNPRHLVRRRGQEARLRCSPMKGHSHVYWYRQLPEEGLKFMVYLQKENIIDESGMPKERFSAEFPKEGPSILRIQQVVRGDSAAYFCASSPTGGYGYTFGSGTRLTVV.

V and J are TRBV9 and TRBJ2-6, with 11 bases lining up with TRBD1. With V trimmed by 3 bases and J by 1 base, 6 bases remained unmatched. The CDR3 consists of 18 residues. Germline V gene data show CDR1 as SGDLS and CDR2 as YYNGEE. The CDR3 nucleotides read TGTGCCAGCAGCGACCCCGGGACAGGGGGATCTGGGGCCAACGTCCTGACTTTC. Translating gives CASSDPGTGGSGANVLTF.

V gene TRBV30 combines with J gene TRBJ2-4, with D possibly being TRBD1 (5 bases). This CDR3 is 17 amino acids long. Trimming shortened V by 5 bases and J by 1 base, and 21 bases separated the two germline ends. CDR1 and CDR2 (germline): GTSNPN, SVGIG (reference sequence). CDR3 in DNA: TGTGCCTGGCAGAGAAAAACAGGCAGGATGGCCAAAAACATTCAGTACTTC. Protein: CAWQRKTGRMAKNIQYF. The complete variable domain, with remaining parts taken from reference TRBV30 and TRBJ2-4, reads SQTIHQWPATLVQPVGSPLSLECTVEGTSNPNLYWYRQAAGRGLQLLFYSVGIGQISSEVPQNLSASRPQDRQFILSSKKLLLSDSGFYLCAWQRKTGRMAKNIQYFGAGTRLSVL.